These 3 T cell receptor beta chains were all obtained from the same sample, sequenced in a study of blood T cell repertoires in COVID-19. The repertoire was sequenced with immunoSEQ multiplex PCR; TCRdb's copy has only in-frame clones and lacks some. Of about 150,000 clones in the sample, about four fifths are singletons; the top ten hold over 12%. Sequencing was performed on peripheral blood. All receptors derive from a human donor with acute or convalescent COVID-19. The donor label of this sample is uncertain.

The chain links TRBV6-5 to TRBJ1-2, with 10 bases fitting TRBD1. The V gene end was trimmed by 4 bases and the J gene end by 7 bases; junction bases not matched to a gene: 6. The CDR3 covers 14 residues. The V gene's germline CDR1 is MNHEY and CDR2 SVGAGI. The CDR3 protein is CASSSMTGGTGYTF. The DNA for the CDR3 is TGTGCCAGCAGTTCTATGACAGGGGGCACTGGCTACACCTTC.

V is TRBV3-1 (or the pseudogene TRBV3-2) and J is TRBJ2-3; 9 bases map to TRBD2. Germline trimming cut 7 bases from V and 0 bases from J; bases unmatched to any gene: 5. The length of the CDR3 is 15 residues. Germline V gives CDR1 LGHDT, CDR2 YNNKEL (reference sequence). CDR3 nucleotide sequence: TGTGCCAGCATCCTTAGCGGGGGTAGCACAGATACGCAGTATTTT. Protein sequence: CASILSGGSTDTQYF.

The CDR3, as DNA: TGTGCCAGCAGCGTAGCCTTGGTCGGAGGAGGTGACAATGAGCAGTTCTTC. This encodes CASSVALVGGGDNEQFF. The V call is TRBV9, the J call TRBJ2-1, with a possible D match to TRBD2 (5 bases). In germline, CDR1 is SGDLS, CDR2 YYNGEE. Deletions cut 0 bases from V and 5 bases from J, with 18 bases between. There are 17 residues in the CDR3.